This T cell receptor beta chain was retrieved from a study of cytomegalovirus exposure and HLA in healthy donors. Study in general: Across roughly 400 genotyped donors, more than 75% landed in the Caucasian-associated ancestry cluster. Points from the study as a whole: Presence/absence analyses rested on an assumption that sequencing depth was roughly uniform across donors. In a later analysis, productive TCRs from donors in an Asian-associated ancestry cluster reportedly carried fewer N-insertions than the cohort mean.

A remark on this clone: The target antigen is unknown.

The CDR3 spans 10 residues. The V end lost 7 bases, the J end lost 8 bases, and 11 bases lay between the germline ends. CDR1 is DFQATT, CDR2 SNEGSKA, per germline (reference sequence). PCR primers comprised 60 Vbeta and 13 Jbeta primers. The table came from immunoSEQ multiplex PCR; TCRdb's copy has only in-frame clones and leaves some out. The sample includes roughly 170,000 clones, more than 60% of them seen just once. This clonotype originated in a woman in her 30s in good health and CMV-seropositive. The sample was PBMCs. The rearrangement uses TRBV20-1 and TRBJ1-2; D gene unclear. CDR3 sequence reads: CSVPSGGYTF. As DNA, the CDR3 is TGCAGTGTCCCCAGTGGCGGCTACACCTTC.